What follows describes a single TCR beta chain. Its antigen is still unknown. No quality values exist for individual bases; no much larger clone is one base distant. A distance of 9 bases separates the germline ends of V and J, which lose 3 bases and 4 bases respectively. Its CDR3 holds 12 amino acids, cysteine through phenylalanine. This entry keeps only the CDR3 DNA: 36 bases, framed from base 1. Reading the germline V gene (reference sequence) gives CDR1 DFQATT and CDR2 SNEGSKA. This sample is part of a study of T-cell reconstitution after alpha-beta-depleted transplantation in children (TCRdb year 2016). About the full investigation: Using TCR repertoire profiling, the study quantitatively followed how T-cell immune reconstitution unfolded in children after TCRalphabeta/CD19-depleted allogeneic hematopoietic cell transplantation.

The method behind the library was PCR. TCRdb lists the instrument as Illumina HiSeq 2500. To normalize quantification of the TCRbeta repertoire, the TCR libraries were built with molecular barcoding that relied on unique molecular identifiers. Clones were called with MiXCR by TCRdb after fastp trimmed the public reads at Q25, and only in-frame beta chains were retained. Identical CDR3 proteins give one entry, which carries the most common genes and DNA. This sample is represented by around 200,000 distinct CDR3 sequences; roughly a tenth of them were singletons. Clones ranked in the top ten supply 5% to 7% of the sample.

Sequenced here: PBMCs from the stem cell graft donor, sampled from the stem cell graft. The chain couples TRBV20-1 to TRBJ1-2, with TRBD1 perhaps the D gene, on 5 matching bases. The source is a human donor who donated a stem cell graft to a child with acute lymphoblastic leukemia. The CDR3 has the sequence CSARGLGYGYTF. The DNA is as follows: TGCAGTGCTAGGGGGCTTGGCTATGGCTACACCTTC.